This T cell receptor beta chain was documented in a study of T-cell reconstitution after alpha-beta-depleted transplantation in children. Turning to this clonotype: Its target is unknown. This clone may be a read error of a much larger clone one base away.

It was with unique molecular identifiers that the TCRbeta library was prepared. TCRdb processed the PCR reads anew with MiXCR; each CDR3 protein has one entry. In the table there are around 700,000 distinct CDR3 sequences, 10% to 15% of which are singletons. The CDR3 spans 17 residues. The ends were cut back, 7 bases at V and 2 bases at J, with 22 bases in the middle. Overall study results and limits: Once a year had passed after transplant, T-cell counts and diversity came mostly from newly produced T cells.

The sample consisted of PBMCs, taken before TCRalphabeta/CD19-depleted stem cell transplant. This TCR was recovered from a girl between 2 and 10 years old with congenital amegakaryocytic thrombocytopenia, due to receive a stem cell transplant. This rearrangement joins TRBV5-3 to TRBJ2-1; D gene unclear. TRBV5-3 is recorded as an ORF, its role being uncertain. In DNA, the CDR3 is TGTGCCAGACCTGGGCGGCGGCACCTTATCACCTACAATGAGCAGTTCTTC. It specifies CARPGRRHLITYNEQFF.